Listed below are T cell receptor beta chains from one sample, sequenced in a study of cytomegalovirus exposure and HLA in healthy donors. Assay used: immunoSEQ multiplex PCR; TCRdb lists only in-frame clones, some missing. The sample contains 100,000 to 150,000 clones, about three quarters of which appear only once. Sequenced: PBMCs. These receptors all come from a man aged 40-49 years in good health and CMV-seropositive. The CDR3 runs from the conserved cysteine through the conserved F or W. A D gene is named only where the DNA matches it firmly. For some rows the clone size is stated as once, few or many, or as a class when expanded; others skip it.

v_gene: TRBV11-2
d_gene: TRBD1
j_gene: TRBJ1-2
abundance: .
CDR3nt: TGTGCCAGCAGTCGCACAGGGACAGGAGTTAACTATGGCTACACCTTC
CDR3aa: CASSRTGTGVNYGYTF

v_gene: TRBV5-1
d_gene: .
j_gene: TRBJ2-2
abundance: .
CDR3nt: TGCGCCAGCAGCTTGGGACTAGTATTGGCCGGGGAGCTGTTTTTT
CDR3aa: CASSLGLVLAGELFF

v_gene: TRBV27
d_gene: .
j_gene: TRBJ1-6
abundance: few
CDR3nt: TGTGCCAGCAGTTTCCGGGATAATAATTCACCCCTCCACTTT
CDR3aa: CASSFRDNNSPLHF

v_gene: TRBV18
d_gene: TRBD1
j_gene: TRBJ2-5
abundance: .
CDR3nt: TGTGCCAGCTCACCAGCTCTGTCACAGGGGTTCCAAGAGACCCAGTACTTC
CDR3aa: CASSPALSQGFQETQYF

v_gene: TRBV19
d_gene: .
j_gene: TRBJ1-4
abundance: .
CDR3nt: TGTGCCAGTAGTATCCAGGGTACTGAAAAACTGTTTTTT
CDR3aa: CASSIQGTEKLFF

v_gene: TRBV14
d_gene: .
j_gene: TRBJ2-7
abundance: .
CDR3nt: TGTGCCAGCAGCCAAGGCAACAGGGTAATCTCCATCTACGAGCAGTACTTC
CDR3aa: CASSQGNRVISIYEQYF

v_gene: TRBV9
d_gene: .
j_gene: TRBJ2-1
abundance: .
CDR3nt: TGTGCCAGCAGAGGCGGCGGAGATGAGCAGTTCTTC
CDR3aa: CASRGGGDEQFF

v_gene: TRBV27
d_gene: .
j_gene: TRBJ2-3
abundance: .
CDR3nt: TGTGCCAGCAGTTTGGCGGTACTAGATACGCAGTATTTT
CDR3aa: CASSLAVLDTQYF

v_gene: TRBV2
d_gene: .
j_gene: TRBJ2-3
abundance: .
CDR3nt: TGTGCCAGCAGTGAGGGCCGGGACACCTCTAGCACAGATACGCAGTATTTT
CDR3aa: CASSEGRDTSSTDTQYF

v_gene: TRBV6-5
d_gene: TRBD1
j_gene: TRBJ1-1
abundance: .
CDR3nt: TGTGCCAGCAGTCCGGACAGGGGATTCCCTGAAGCTTTCTTT
CDR3aa: CASSPDRGFPEAFF

v_gene: TRBV7-7
d_gene: TRBD2
j_gene: TRBJ2-5
abundance: .
CDR3nt: TGTGCTAGCAGCCGAATAGCGGGAGGGCCATCAGAGACCCAGTACTTC
CDR3aa: CASSRIAGGPSETQYF

v_gene: TRBV6-5
d_gene: .
j_gene: TRBJ1-6
abundance: few
CDR3nt: TGTGCCAGCAGTTACTCGGACAGCAATTCACCCCTCCACTTT
CDR3aa: CASSYSDSNSPLHF

v_gene: TRBV16
d_gene: .
j_gene: TRBJ1-2
abundance: .
CDR3nt: TGTGCCAGCAGCCAAGCAGGGAAGGACTATGGCTACACCTTC
CDR3aa: CASSQAGKDYGYTF

v_gene: TRBV7-9
d_gene: TRBD1
j_gene: TRBJ1-4
abundance: .
CDR3nt: TGTGCCAGCAGCTTAGGGGACAGGGGAAATGAAAAACTGTTTTTT
CDR3aa: CASSLGDRGNEKLFF

v_gene: TRBV30
d_gene: TRBD2
j_gene: TRBJ2-7
abundance: .
CDR3nt: TGTGCCTGGAGTCCCGTGTTGCTAGCGGGAAAGCGAGGAGATTACGAGCAGTACTTC
CDR3aa: CAWSPVLLAGKRGDYEQYF

v_gene: TRBV6-5
d_gene: TRBD2
j_gene: TRBJ2-3
abundance: .
CDR3nt: TGTGCCAGCAACAAACAGGCGGGAGCAGATACGCAGTATTTT
CDR3aa: CASNKQAGADTQYF

v_gene: TRBV6-6
d_gene: TRBD1
j_gene: TRBJ2-3
abundance: .
CDR3nt: TGTGCCAGCAGTTCCGGGACAGGGAACACAGATACGCAGTATTTT
CDR3aa: CASSSGTGNTDTQYF

v_gene: TRBV7-6
d_gene: TRBD1
j_gene: TRBJ1-1
abundance: .
CDR3nt: TGTGCCAGCAGCTTAGGAACAGGGGGATCCACTGAAGCTTTCTTT
CDR3aa: CASSLGTGGSTEAFF

v_gene: TRBV19
d_gene: .
j_gene: TRBJ2-5
abundance: .
CDR3nt: TGTGCCAGTAGTATGACAGGACAAGAGACCCAGTACTTC
CDR3aa: CASSMTGQETQYF

v_gene: TRBV11-2
d_gene: .
j_gene: TRBJ1-6
abundance: .
CDR3nt: TGTGCCAGCAGCTTAGCTACAGGATCCCCCCTCCACTTT
CDR3aa: CASSLATGSPLHF

v_gene: TRBV5-1
d_gene: .
j_gene: TRBJ1-1
abundance: .
CDR3nt: TGCGCCAGCAGCTTGGCGGGTGGGAGGGGCACTGAAGCTTTCTTT
CDR3aa: CASSLAGGRGTEAFF

v_gene: TRBV2
d_gene: .
j_gene: TRBJ2-1
abundance: .
CDR3nt: TGTGCCAGCAGTGGAAATAGCGATGAGCAGTTCTTC
CDR3aa: CASSGNSDEQFF

v_gene: TRBV27
d_gene: .
j_gene: TRBJ2-1
abundance: .
CDR3nt: TGTGCCAGCAGTTTATTGACAGCAAAAGCGAACAATGAGCAGTTCTTC
CDR3aa: CASSLLTAKANNEQFF

v_gene: TRBV6-1
d_gene: TRBD2
j_gene: TRBJ2-2
abundance: .
CDR3nt: TGTGCCAGCAGGACTAGCGGAAAGATGAGCGGGGAGCTGTTTTTT
CDR3aa: CASRTSGKMSGELFF

v_gene: TRBV9
d_gene: .
j_gene: TRBJ1-5
abundance: .
CDR3nt: TGTGCCAGCAGCGTAGAGGGGAAGAGCAATCAGCCCCAGCATTTT
CDR3aa: CASSVEGKSNQPQHF

v_gene: TRBV2
d_gene: TRBD2
j_gene: TRBJ2-7
abundance: .
CDR3nt: TGTGCCAGCAGTACGGGCGGGGGGATATACGAGCAGTACTTC
CDR3aa: CASSTGGGIYEQYF

v_gene: TRBV5-6
d_gene: .
j_gene: TRBJ1-3
abundance: .
CDR3nt: TGTGCCGTTCAAAGGGGCTCTGGAAACACCATATATTTT
CDR3aa: CAVQRGSGNTIYF

v_gene: TRBV5-1
d_gene: TRBD1
j_gene: TRBJ2-2
abundance: .
CDR3nt: TGCGCCAGCAGCCGAGTCGCAGGGGGAAACACCGGGGAGCTGTTTTTT
CDR3aa: CASSRVAGGNTGELFF

v_gene: TRBV6-6
d_gene: TRBD2
j_gene: TRBJ2-5
abundance: .
CDR3nt: TGTGCCAGCTTCCCGGGACTAGCGCCGCAAGAGACCCAGTACTTC
CDR3aa: CASFPGLAPQETQYF

v_gene: TRBV4-1
d_gene: TRBD2
j_gene: TRBJ2-7
abundance: .
CDR3nt: TGCGCCAGCAGCTTCGAGACTAGCGGACGGTCCCGGGGCTACGAGCAGTACTTC
CDR3aa: CASSFETSGRSRGYEQYF

v_gene: TRBV18
d_gene: .
j_gene: TRBJ1-4
abundance: .
CDR3nt: TGTGCCAGCTCACCTGGGCAGGGTAGGGAAAAACTGTTTTTT
CDR3aa: CASSPGQGREKLFF

v_gene: TRBV19
d_gene: .
j_gene: TRBJ1-4
abundance: .
CDR3nt: TGTGCCAGTAGTAGGGCCGGGACAACTAATGAAAAACTGTTTTTT
CDR3aa: CASSRAGTTNEKLFF

v_gene: TRBV11-3
d_gene: TRBD2
j_gene: TRBJ2-1
abundance: .
CDR3nt: TGTGCCAGCAGCCCAGGACTAGCGGGGGCTAGTGAGCAGTTCTTC
CDR3aa: CASSPGLAGASEQFF

v_gene: TRBV10-3
d_gene: .
j_gene: TRBJ1-3
abundance: .
CDR3nt: TGTGCCATCAGTGAGGGCAGCTCTGGAAACACCATATATTTT
CDR3aa: CAISEGSSGNTIYF

v_gene: TRBV5-1
d_gene: .
j_gene: TRBJ2-3
abundance: few
CDR3nt: TGCGCCAGCAGCTTGGGCGGACAGTTCACAGATACGCAGTATTTT
CDR3aa: CASSLGGQFTDTQYF

v_gene: TRBV27
d_gene: TRBD2
j_gene: TRBJ2-7
abundance: .
CDR3nt: TGTGCCAGCAGTACGAGACTAGCGGGGATCTACGAGCAGTACTTC
CDR3aa: CASSTRLAGIYEQYF

v_gene: TRBV6-4
d_gene: TRBD2
j_gene: TRBJ2-1
abundance: few
CDR3nt: TGTGCCAGCAGTGACACTAGCGGCTCCTACAATGAGCAGTTCTTC
CDR3aa: CASSDTSGSYNEQFF

v_gene: TRBV25-1
d_gene: .
j_gene: TRBJ1-4
abundance: .
CDR3nt: TGTGCCAGCAGCCTCCCCCCGGCCAGGGAACTGTTTTTT
CDR3aa: CASSLPPARELFF

v_gene: TRBV10-1
d_gene: TRBD2
j_gene: TRBJ2-3
abundance: .
CDR3nt: TGCGCCAGCGGGAGCGGGGGCCGCACAGATACGCAGTATTTT
CDR3aa: CASGSGGRTDTQYF